Presented here are 27 T cell receptor beta chains from one specimen sequenced in a study of T cells in Graves' hyperthyroidism and ophthalmopathy. Amplified TCR beta CDR3 regions came from RNA transcripts. The HTBI primer set served for first-round RT-PCR of the TCR CDR3. TCRdb reprocessed the multiplex PCR reads with MiXCR, giving one entry per CDR3 protein. This table has roughly 380,000 distinct CDR3 sequences, approximately 12% appearing once. Sequencing was performed on blood. These receptors were obtained from a man under 40 with Graves' hyperthyroidism that later progressed to Graves' ophthalmopathy.

The V gene is TRBV18, the J gene TRBJ1-4, with D possibly being TRBD1 (6 bases). The V gene lost 1 base and the J gene lost 6 bases, with 18 bases spanning the gap. From germline, CDR1 is KGHSH and CDR2 LQKENI. CDR3 length: 17 residues. Here the CDR3 DNA reads TGTGCCAGCTCACCACTCTACACAGGGAGCGGGGATGAAAAACTGTTTTTT. Protein sequence: CASSPLYTGSGDEKLFF.

In its sample, this clonotype was seen many times. V is TRBV20-1 and J is TRBJ2-4; TRBD1 might be the D (6 bases). CDR3 length: 14 amino acids. V lost 2 bases and J 2 bases, leaving 10 bases between the germline ends. The germline gives CDR1 DFQATT, CDR2 SNEGSKA (reference sequence). The CDR3 coding sequence is TGCAGTGCTAGAACCGGGACACCCAAAAACATTCAGTACTTC. This encodes CSARTGTPKNIQYF.

This clonotype has just one count. This chain connects TRBV7-8 to TRBJ2-3; D gene uncertain. Between the trimmed V and J ends, which lost 5 bases and 2 bases, there was a span of 14 bases. This CDR3 spans 15 amino acids. The germline CDR1 and CDR2 sequences are SGHVS and FQNEAQ. The CDR3 nucleotides are TGTGCCAGCAGCCTGACTGGCGGCTACACAGATACGCAGTATTTT. Translating it yields CASSLTGGYTDTQYF.

This clonotype appeared many times. V and J are TRBV3-1 and TRBJ2-7; 10 nucleotides align to TRBD1. Germline V gene sequence: CDR1 LGHDT, CDR2 YNNKEL (reference sequence). V was clipped by 0 bases and J by 3 bases; unmatched bases: 2. CDR3 length: 15 residues. The CDR3, as DNA: TGTGCCAGCAGCCAAGATGGACAGGGGGTCTACGAGCAGTACTTC. Its translation is CASSQDGQGVYEQYF.

This clonotype was seen many times. The gene calls are TRBV28 and TRBJ1-1; the match to TRBD1 covers 9 bases. After removal of 3 bases from V and 2 bases from J, the junction contained 7 bases not matched to a gene. This CDR3 is 16 amino acids long. CDR1 is MDHEN and CDR2 is SYDVKM in the germline V gene. This CDR3 reads CASSFYRGPANTEAFF. The DNA for the CDR3 is TGTGCCAGCAGTTTTTACAGGGGGCCCGCCAACACTGAAGCTTTCTTT.

This clonotype was seen repeatedly, ten times or more. The chain couples TRBV11-2 to TRBJ2-5; a possible D gene is TRBD2 (5 bases). The CDR3 has 15 amino acids. Germline CDR1 reads SGHAT; CDR2 reads FQNNGV. The V end was cut by 5 bases, the J end by 1 base, with 14 bases between. The CDR3 spells CASSPRGSVQETQYF. The DNA for the CDR3 is TGTGCCAGCAGCCCCCGAGGGTCAGTCCAAGAGACCCAGTACTTC.

The chain couples TRBV3-1 to TRBJ2-7; D remains ambiguous. Germline V lookup: CDR1 LGHDT, CDR2 YNNKEL (reference sequence). The V end was cut by 4 bases, the J end by 5 bases, with 18 bases between. This CDR3 contains 15 residues. The CDR3 reads CASSLQEDARNEQYF. The CDR3 bases are TGTGCCAGCAGCCTACAAGAGGACGCCAGAAACGAGCAGTACTTC.

This clonotype was seen repeatedly, ten times or more. J is TRBJ2-1 and V is TRBV24-1; the D is unclear. The CDR3 consists of 13 residues. V lost 4 bases and J 9 bases, leaving 12 bases between the germline ends. From germline, CDR1 is KGHDR and CDR2 SFDVKD. The CDR3 spells CATSEAGPGEQFF. The CDR3 coding sequence is TGTGCCACCAGTGAGGCCGGTCCTGGTGAGCAGTTCTTC.

This clonotype has ten or more counts. The gene calls are TRBV11-2 and TRBJ1-1; the D gene is possibly TRBD1 (5 bases). V gave up 3 bases and J gave up 7 bases, with 12 bases separating them. The CDR3 covers 13 residues. Germline V gene data show CDR1 as SGHAT and CDR2 as FQNNGV. This chain's CDR3 is CASSFEGPNEAFF. The CDR3 nucleotides are TGTGCCAGCAGCTTCGAGGGACCGAATGAAGCTTTCTTT.

In the case of this clonotype: This may arise from a read error, as a much more abundant clone is one base away. The chain uses TRBV25-1 and TRBJ1-1; the D gene is possibly TRBD1 (6 bases). Looked up from germline, CDR1 is MGHDK and CDR2 is SYGVNS. Between the trimmed V and J ends, which lost 0 bases and 9 bases, there was a span of 14 bases. The length of the CDR3 is 14 residues. The DNA of the CDR3 is TGTGCCAGCAGTGAATATGGGGGCAGTCCCAAAGCTTTCTTT. Its protein is CASSEYGGSPKAFF.

This clonotype showed up many times. J is TRBJ2-1 and V is TRBV20-1; D may be TRBD1 (6 bases). The CDR3 sequence is 14 residues long. Germline V gene lookup returns CDR1 DFQATT and CDR2 SNEGSKA (reference sequence). V lost 3 bases, J lost 3 bases, and 12 bases lay in between. In DNA, the CDR3 is TGCAGTGCTAGTAGGGGGACCATCTACAATGAGCAGTTCTTC. Translation: CSASRGTIYNEQFF.

This clonotype was observed at least ten times. The chain recombines TRBV6-1 with TRBJ1-6; maybe TRBD1 (5 bases). There are 14 residues in the CDR3. Germline V gene lookup returns CDR1 MNHNS and CDR2 SASEGT. The V end lost 6 bases, the J end lost 9 bases, and 15 bases lay between the germline ends. CDR3 residues: CASSYRGGGSPLHF. The CDR3 region has the DNA TGTGCCAGCAGCTATAGGGGAGGTGGTTCACCCCTCCACTTT.

Comment on this clonotype: A junction end diverges from the germline sequence, so it may reflect a read error. The chain is built from TRBV12-3 or TRBV12-4 and TRBJ2-2, with no clear D. This CDR3 is 11 amino acids long. CDR3 region: CAGSLPGELFF. The CDR3 DNA is TGTGCCGGCAGTTTACCCGGGGAGCTGTTTTTT.

This clonotype was seen a few times. This chain uses TRBV7-8 with TRBJ2-2; 7 nucleotides line up with TRBD1. V shed 4 bases and J 3 bases; nucleotides not matched to a gene: 8. This CDR3 has 16 amino acids. Germline V gene data show CDR1 as SGHVS and CDR2 as FQNEAQ. Written as DNA, the CDR3 is TGTGCCAGCAGCTACTACATCGGGACAGACACCGGGGAGCTGTTTTTT. Translating it yields CASSYYIGTDTGELFF. Full variable domain (remainder filled in from reference TRBV7-8 and TRBJ2-2): GAGVSQSPRYKVAKRGQDVALRCDPISGHVSLFWYQQALGQGPEFLTYFQNEAQLDKSGLPSDRFFAERPEGSVSTLKIQRTQQEDSAVYLCASSYYIGTDTGELFFGEGSRLTVL.

This clonotype was seen ten or more times. CDR3 DNA sequence: TGTGCCAGCAGTTTATCAATCGGGCTTAATAGCAATCAGCCCCAGCATTTT. This translates into CASSLSIGLNSNQPQHF. The chain has TRBV27 and TRBJ1-5; no definite D call. V was cut by 0 bases and J by 0 bases, with 12 bases left in between. Germline assignment: CDR1 MNHEY and CDR2 SMNVEV (reference sequence). The CDR3 extends over 17 amino acids.

The V gene is TRBV5-6, the J gene TRBJ2-2; D gene ambiguous. The CDR3 is 13 amino acids. Trimming pared 3 bases from V and 2 bases from J, leaving 5 bases between. CDR1 is SGHDT, CDR2 YYEEEE, per germline. The CDR3 reads CASSSYNTGELFF. CDR3 DNA sequence: TGTGCCAGCAGCTCGTACAACACCGGGGAGCTGTTTTTT.

This clonotype was recorded at least ten times. The J gene is TRBJ2-5, the V gene TRBV2; D possibly corresponds to TRBD1 (5 bases). The germline CDR1 and CDR2 sequences are SNHLY and FYNNEI. This CDR3 is built from 13 residues. Trimming shortened V by 4 bases and J by 4 bases, and 10 bases separated the two germline ends. The CDR3: CASSVRVAETQYF. CDR3 sequence (DNA): TGTGCCAGCAGTGTCAGGGTAGCAGAGACCCAGTACTTC.

J is TRBJ2-7 and V is TRBV10-3; TRBD1 agrees at 7 bases. The germline V gene has CDR1 ENHRY and CDR2 SYGVKD. The ends lost 0 bases at V and 6 bases at J; junction bases unmatched: 5. The CDR3 loop spans 14 amino acids. The CDR3 DNA follows: TGTGCCATCAGTGAGTCCCGACAGGGTTCCGAGCAGTACTTC. It specifies CAISESRQGSEQYF.

On this clonotype: This sequence may be a read error, since a much larger clone differs from it by one base. This sequence joins TRBV20-1 and TRBJ1-5; D gene ambiguous. Trimming left V 1 base short and J 2 bases short, with 6 bases between. Germline CDR1 DFQATT, CDR2 SNEGSKA (reference sequence). The CDR3 is made up of 13 amino acids. CDR3 loop: CSARGWGNQPQHF. In nucleotides, the CDR3 is TGCAGTGCTAGAGGATGGGGCAATCAGCCCCAGCATTTT.

At least ten counts were recorded for this clonotype. The chain is built from TRBV7-9 and TRBJ1-2; D not certain. CDR3 length equals 13 residues. Germline-derived CDR1 and CDR2 are SEHNR and FQNEAQ (reference sequence). The V end was cut by 1 base, the J end by 8 bases, with 11 bases between. The CDR3 loop reads CASSLDGSQGYTF. In nucleotides, the CDR3 is TGTGCCAGCAGCTTAGATGGGTCTCAAGGCTACACCTTC.

In its sample, this clonotype was seen many times. DNA for the CDR3: TGTGCCAGCAGCGCTCACGGGTGGAACTATGGCTACACCTTC. Translating it yields CASSAHGWNYGYTF. The gene calls are TRBV3-1 and TRBJ1-2, with unresolved D. From germline, CDR1 is LGHDT and CDR2 YNNKEL (reference sequence). This CDR3 region has 14 residues. Between the trimmed V and J ends, which lost 5 bases and 2 bases, there was a span of 12 bases.

This clonotype was detected a few times. The gene calls are TRBV15 and TRBJ2-7; 7 bases are shared with TRBD1. The junction had 12 bases not matched to a gene; V was cut back by 5 bases and J by 5 bases. The CDR3 has 15 residues. Per germline, CDR1 LNHNV and CDR2 YYDKDF (reference sequence). This chain's CDR3 is CATSGKGQARHEQYF. The CDR3 DNA follows: TGTGCCACCAGCGGAAAAGGACAGGCTCGTCACGAGCAGTACTTC.

This clonotype was detected once. A much larger clone lies a single base off, so this may be a read error. The chain has TRBV10-3 and TRBJ2-5, with TRBD1 identical over 7 bases. Germline CDR1 reads ENHRY; CDR2 reads SYGVKD. The CDR3 covers 15 residues. The ends lost 10 bases at V and 1 base at J; junction bases unmatched: 12. The CDR3: CATNEYRDSQETQYF. CDR3 DNA sequence: TGTGCCACCAACGAGTACCGGGACAGCCAAGAGACCCAGTACTTC.

The table lists this clonotype with many counts. The DNA of the CDR3 is TGTGCCAGTCCTCCAGTCGGGGACTCCGGTAAGGAGCAGTACTTC. This translates into CASPPVGDSGKEQYF. The rearrangement joins TRBV6-1 to TRBJ2-7; TRBD2 might be the D (6 bases). The germline CDR1 and CDR2 sequences are MNHNS and SASEGT. Trimming pared 9 bases from V and 7 bases from J, leaving 25 bases between. The CDR3 is made up of 15 amino acids.

This clonotype was counted ten times or more. V gene TRBV6-1 combines with J gene TRBJ2-1; 10 positions match TRBD2. The CDR3 is made up of 14 amino acids. Germline loops: CDR1 MNHNS, CDR2 SASEGT. The V gene end was trimmed by 7 bases and the J gene end by 7 bases; junction bases not matched to a gene: 7. In DNA form, the CDR3 reads TGTGCCAGCACCAACGGACTAGCGGTGAATGAGCAGTTCTTC. It encodes CASTNGLAVNEQFF.

In this sample, this clonotype turned up a few times. This sequence joins TRBV7-9 and TRBJ1-5; weak D call: TRBD1 (5 bases). Trimming removed 5 bases from V and 6 bases from J, with 14 bases in between. The CDR3 consists of 14 residues. The germline V gene has CDR1 SEHNR and CDR2 FQNEAQ (reference sequence). CDR3 DNA: TGTGCCAGCAGCCCTGGACATGTCGTTCAGCCCCAGCATTTT. Amino acids: CASSPGHVVQPQHF. Looking up the rest from reference TRBV7-9 and TRBJ1-5 gives the full variable domain: DTGVSQNPRHKITKRGQNVTFRCDPISEHNRLYWYRQTLGQGPEFLTYFQNEAQLEKSRLLSDRFSAERPKGSFSTLEIQRTEQGDSAMYLCASSPGHVVQPQHFGDGTRLSIL.

This clonotype was counted many times. V is TRBV28 and J is TRBJ1-1; D gene uncertain. The ends were cut back, 5 bases at V and 2 bases at J, with 24 bases in the middle. This CDR3 contains 18 residues. Germline CDR1 MDHEN, CDR2 SYDVKM. The CDR3 loop is CASSALPTWVGINTEAFF. The CDR3 coding sequence is TGTGCCAGCAGTGCGCTCCCGACATGGGTAGGGATTAACACTGAAGCTTTCTTT.